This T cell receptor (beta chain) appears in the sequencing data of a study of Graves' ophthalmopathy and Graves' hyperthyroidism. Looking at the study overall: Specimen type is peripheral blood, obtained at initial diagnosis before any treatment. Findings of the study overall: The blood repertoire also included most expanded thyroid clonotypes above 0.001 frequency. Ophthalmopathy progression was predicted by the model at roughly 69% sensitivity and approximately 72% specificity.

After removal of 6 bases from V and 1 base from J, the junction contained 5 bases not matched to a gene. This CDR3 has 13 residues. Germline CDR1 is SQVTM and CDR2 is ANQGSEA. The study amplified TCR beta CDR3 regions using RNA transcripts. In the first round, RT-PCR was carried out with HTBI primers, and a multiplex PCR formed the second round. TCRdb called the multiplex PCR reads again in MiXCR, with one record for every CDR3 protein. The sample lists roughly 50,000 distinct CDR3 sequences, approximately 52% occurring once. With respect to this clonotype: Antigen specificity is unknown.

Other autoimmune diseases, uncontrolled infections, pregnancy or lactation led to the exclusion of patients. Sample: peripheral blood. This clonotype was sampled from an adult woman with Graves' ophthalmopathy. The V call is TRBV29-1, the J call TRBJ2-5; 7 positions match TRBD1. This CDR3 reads CSVRGQAQETQYF. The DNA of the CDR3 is TGCAGCGTCCGCGGACAGGCCCAAGAGACCCAGTACTTC.